The 30 T cell receptor beta chains listed next were all sequenced from one sample in a study of T cells in Graves' hyperthyroidism and ophthalmopathy. TCR beta CDR3 region amplification was performed from RNA transcripts. The HTBI primer set was used in a first-round RT-PCR of the TCR CDR3. TCRdb reprocessed the multiplex PCR reads via MiXCR and lists one record per CDR3 protein. The table lists about 290,000 distinct CDR3 sequences, roughly an eighth of them singletons, with approximately 7.9% in the top ten. The sample taken for sequencing was blood. The receptors were gathered from a woman in her thirties or forties with Graves' hyperthyroidism.

This clonotype was recorded at least ten times. The chain couples TRBV7-9 to TRBJ1-2; D is perhaps TRBD1 (5 bases). CDR1 is SEHNR, CDR2 FQNEAQ, per germline (reference sequence). The V and J ends lost 5 bases and 4 bases respectively, with 17 bases between them. The CDR3 consists of 15 residues. CDR3 in amino acids: CASSPVAGGSYGYTF. Written as DNA, the CDR3 is TGTGCCAGCAGCCCGGTAGCCGGGGGAAGCTATGGCTACACCTTC.

This clonotype was detected ten times or more. The chain has TRBV24-1 and TRBJ2-1; D perhaps matches TRBD2 (6 bases). V was clipped by 2 bases and J by 3 bases, with 13 bases between them. Per germline, CDR1 KGHDR and CDR2 SFDVKD. CDR3 size: 16 residues. DNA for the CDR3: TGTGCCACCAGTGATTCCGCGGGACCTCACTACAATGAGCAGTTCTTC. Residues: CATSDSAGPHYNEQFF.

This clonotype was seen ten or more times. The chain is built from TRBV28 and TRBJ1-2; no definite D call. The V end lost 7 bases, the J end lost 0 bases, and 12 bases lay between the germline ends. Germline CDR1 MDHEN, CDR2 SYDVKM. This CDR3 region has 14 residues. CDR3 DNA sequence: TGTGCCAGCAATGTGGACGGTGCTAACTATGGCTACACCTTC. It is translated as CASNVDGANYGYTF.

This clonotype has at least ten counts. V and J are TRBV12-3 or TRBV12-4 and TRBJ2-7; D could derive from TRBD1 or TRBD2 (5 bases each). CDR3 length: 12 amino acids. Deletions cut 6 bases from V and 7 bases from J, with 13 bases between. The CDR3 bases are TGTGCCAGCAGCTGGGGGTGGGGAGAGCAGTACTTC. Amino acid sequence: CASSWGWGEQYF.

This clonotype has ten or more counts. This chain links TRBV7-2 with TRBJ1-5; 7 bases match TRBD1. V was clipped by 0 bases and J by 0 bases; unmatched bases: 17. There are 21 residues in the CDR3. Germline assignment: CDR1 SGHTA and CDR2 FQGNSA. The DNA of the CDR3 is TGTGCCAGCAGCTTAGCACAGGCCGACAGGGACTTCCGCTATAGCAATCAGCCCCAGCATTTT. Translation: CASSLAQADRDFRYSNQPQHF.

This clonotype has at least ten counts. This chain uses TRBV6-5 with TRBJ1-5; D unresolved. V was cut by 2 bases and J by 4 bases, with 15 bases left in between. The CDR3 sequence is 16 residues long. Germline loops: CDR1 MNHEY, CDR2 SVGAGI. The CDR3 region has the DNA TGTGCCAGCAGTTACCTCTTGGGTGAAATTAATCAGCCCCAGCATTTT. This sequence encodes CASSYLLGEINQPQHF.

The chain combines TRBV9 with TRBJ2-1; 8 nucleotides agree with TRBD2. This CDR3 has 15 residues. Per germline, CDR1 SGDLS and CDR2 YYNGEE. V shed 5 bases, J shed 4 bases, and the junction held 8 bases outside the gene matches. In DNA form, the CDR3 reads TGTGCCAGCAGTTTCGGTAGCGGGGCTTACAATGAGCAGTTCTTC. Its translation is CASSFGSGAYNEQFF.

This clonotype appeared once. This rearrangement joins TRBV7-9 to TRBJ2-2; TRBD1 matches at 7 bases. The CDR3 has 14 residues. CDR1 is SEHNR, CDR2 FQNEAQ, per germline (reference sequence). After removal of 3 bases from V and 7 bases from J, the junction contained 5 bases not matched to a gene. The CDR3 protein is CASSLTGIGGELFF. CDR3 DNA: TGTGCCAGCAGCTTGACAGGGATCGGCGGGGAGCTGTTTTTT.

This rearrangement joins TRBV6-1 to TRBJ2-3; 12 nucleotides agree with TRBD2. The CDR3 length is 15 residues. The ends lost 5 bases at V and 6 bases at J; junction bases unmatched: 6. Germline assignment: CDR1 MNHNS and CDR2 SASEGT. Written as DNA, the CDR3 is TGTGCCAGCAGTACCGGGACTAGCGGGTATGATACGCAGTATTTT. It yields the protein CASSTGTSGYDTQYF.

The sample holds a few counts of this clonotype. The V and J genes are TRBV6-5 and TRBJ1-6; D is perhaps TRBD1 (6 bases). There are 15 residues in the CDR3. CDR1 MNHEY and CDR2 SVGAGI come from the germline V gene. Deletions cut 0 bases from V and 6 bases from J, with 9 bases between. The CDR3 is CASSYSRGFNSPLHF. In DNA form, the CDR3 reads TGTGCCAGCAGTTACTCAAGGGGGTTTAATTCACCCCTCCACTTT.

Ten or more counts support this clonotype. V usage is TRBV20-1 and J usage is TRBJ2-7; a weak D match, TRBD2 (6 bases). The CDR3 is made up of 16 amino acids. Germline-derived CDR1 and CDR2 are DFQATT and SNEGSKA (reference sequence). The V and J ends lost 1 base and 3 bases respectively, with 19 bases between them. CDR3 region: CSARGPSDYTIYEQYF. The CDR3 DNA reads as TGCAGTGCTAGAGGCCCTAGCGATTATACTATCTACGAGCAGTACTTC.

This clonotype was found many times. This sequence joins TRBV18 and TRBJ2-7; TRBD2 might be the D (6 bases). This CDR3 contains 15 residues. V shed 3 bases and J shed 0 bases, with 12 bases lying between them. Germline assignment: CDR1 KGHSH and CDR2 LQKENI. The DNA of the CDR3 is TGTGCCAGCTCACCTGCGCGGGGCGTCTCCTACGAGCAGTACTTC. Its translation is CASSPARGVSYEQYF.

Notes on this clonotype: A much larger clone differs by one base, so this may be a read error. The chain is built from TRBV3-1 and TRBJ2-3; TRBD2 aligns across 10 bases. Germline CDR1 LGHDT, CDR2 YNNKEL (reference sequence). This CDR3 has 19 amino acids. Written as DNA, the CDR3 is TGTGCCCGCAGCCAAGAGGGTAGCGGGAGGTTGACTAGCACAGATACGCAGTATTTT. Its protein is CARSQEGSGRLTSTDTQYF.

The table lists this clonotype with a few counts. V usage is TRBV6-1 and J usage is TRBJ2-3, with TRBD2 matching over 12 bases. With 5 bases clipped from V and 3 bases from J, the junction kept 3 bases outside the gene matches. Germline V CDR1 and CDR2: MNHNS, SASEGT. The CDR3 covers 15 residues. CDR3 region: CASSRGLAGTDTQYF. In DNA form, the CDR3 reads TGTGCCAGCAGTCGGGGACTAGCGGGTACAGATACGCAGTATTTT.

This clonotype has a count of ten or more. CDR3 in amino acids: CASGPYSNQPQHF. The CDR3 DNA sequence: TGTGCTAGTGGCCCATATAGCAATCAGCCCCAGCATTTT. The V and J genes are TRBV12-5 and TRBJ1-5; no firm D call. Between the trimmed V and J ends, which lost 6 bases and 0 bases, there was a span of 6 bases. The CDR3 runs to 13 residues. Germline V gene sequence: CDR1 LGHNT, CDR2 FRNRAP. The full variable domain, completed using reference TRBV12-5 and TRBJ1-5, is DARVTQTPRHKVTEMGQEVTMRCQPILGHNTVFWYRQTMMQGLELLAYFRNRAPLDDSGMPKDRFSAEMPDATLATLKIQPSEPRDSAVYFCASGPYSNQPQHFGDGTRLSIL.

In its sample, this clonotype was seen a few times. The CDR3 sequence: CASSFSPGNTIYF. CDR3 DNA sequence: TGTGCCAGCAGCTTTTCGCCCGGAAACACCATATATTTT. This chain connects TRBV7-9 to TRBJ1-3; D remains ambiguous. Germline V gene data show CDR1 as SEHNR and CDR2 as FQNEAQ (reference sequence). V lost 3 bases, J lost 4 bases, and 7 bases lay in between. The CDR3 has 13 amino acids.

In its sample, this clonotype was seen many times. V gene TRBV6-1 combines with J gene TRBJ1-2; the D gene is possibly TRBD1 (6 bases). The V gene's germline CDR1 is MNHNS and CDR2 SASEGT. The CDR3 runs 16 residues. V dropped 5 bases and J dropped 1 base, with 17 bases sitting between them. The CDR3 DNA reads as TGTGCCAGCAGTCCAACGGGGGCTCCAATTAACTATGGCTACACCTTC. This sequence encodes CASSPTGAPINYGYTF.

The V and J genes are TRBV20-1 and TRBJ2-1, with 11 bases aligning to TRBD2. The J segment lost 3 bases and the V segment lost 8 bases, leaving 3 bases of the junction unmatched. The CDR3 covers 13 residues. CDR1 and CDR2 from the germline V gene are DFQATT and SNEGSKA (reference sequence). Here the CDR3 reads CSTLAGGYNEQFF. The CDR3 bases are TGCAGTACCCTAGCGGGGGGCTACAATGAGCAGTTCTTC.

The chain couples TRBV20-1 to TRBJ2-3, with TRBD2 matching over 14 bases. This CDR3 comprises 15 residues. V lost 3 bases, J lost 3 bases, and 2 bases stayed unmatched. Per germline, CDR1 DFQATT and CDR2 SNEGSKA (reference sequence). CDR3 nucleotides: TGCAGTGCTAGGACTAGCGGGAGGGGGACAGATACGCAGTATTTT. Protein: CSARTSGRGTDTQYF.

This clonotype has at least ten counts. The chain carries TRBV29-1 and TRBJ1-5; D is unresolved. The CDR3 contains 12 residues. With 5 bases removed from V and 2 bases from J, the gap between germline ends came to 7 bases. Germline CDR1 reads SQVTM; CDR2 reads ANQGSEA. The CDR3 sequence: CSVREGNQPQHF. CDR3 sequence (DNA): TGCAGCGTTCGTGAGGGCAATCAGCCCCAGCATTTT.

This clonotype was found many times. The chain carries TRBV28 and TRBJ2-1; no definite D call. V gave up 5 bases and J gave up 5 bases, with 13 bases separating them. The CDR3 runs 14 residues. Germline V CDR1 and CDR2: MDHEN, SYDVKM. CDR3 in amino acids: CASSPFGPHNEQFF. CDR3 nucleotide sequence: TGTGCCAGCAGTCCTTTCGGACCACACAATGAGCAGTTCTTC.

The rearrangement uses TRBV7-4 and TRBJ2-5; D gene unclear. This CDR3 contains 14 residues. Trimming cost V 1 base and J 2 bases, with 8 bases left between them. Germline V gene sequence: CDR1 SGHVT, CDR2 SQSDAQ. CDR3 residues: CASSLGTEQETQYF. CDR3 DNA sequence: TGTGCCAGCAGCTTAGGAACAGAGCAAGAGACCCAGTACTTC. The complete variable domain, with remaining parts taken from reference TRBV7-4 and TRBJ2-5, reads GAGVSQSPRYKVAKRGRDVALRCDSISGHVTLYWYRQTLGQGSEVLTYSQSDAQRDKSGRPSGRFSAERPERSVSTLKIQRTEQGDSAVYLCASSLGTEQETQYFGPGTRLLVL.

This clonotype came up many times. The rearrangement links TRBV11-3 to TRBJ1-1, with D possibly TRBD1 on 5 matching bases. V dropped 0 bases and J dropped 5 bases, with 13 bases sitting between them. Germline V CDR1 and CDR2: SGHNT, YENEEA. The CDR3 is made up of 15 amino acids. CDR3 protein: CASSLDIWGETEAFF. The CDR3 DNA is TGTGCCAGCAGCTTAGATATTTGGGGGGAGACTGAAGCTTTCTTT.

This clonotype was seen ten or more times. CDR3 in amino acids: CASSPRGKGMNTEAFF. CDR3 nucleotides: TGTGCCAGCAGCCCGAGGGGTAAGGGAATGAACACTGAAGCTTTCTTT. V is TRBV12-3 or TRBV12-4 and J is TRBJ1-1; D might be TRBD1 (5 bases). The CDR3 is 16 residues long. Trimming removed 6 bases at V and 0 bases at J, with 17 bases between.

This clonotype was detected a few times. This chain connects TRBV28 to TRBJ2-3, with TRBD2 matching 10 bases. Germline lookup yields CDR1 MDHEN and CDR2 SYDVKM. The CDR3 is made up of 15 amino acids. J lost 5 bases, V lost 7 bases, and 9 bases had no gene match. The CDR3 reads CASKSPSGRQDTQYF. CDR3 in DNA: TGTGCCAGCAAATCCCCTAGCGGGAGACAAGATACGCAGTATTTT. Variable domain in full (rest from reference TRBV28 and TRBJ2-3): DVKVTQSSRYLVKRTGEKVFLECVQDMDHENMFWYRQDPGLGLRLIYFSYDVKMKEKGDIPEGYSVSREKKERFSLILESASTNQTSMYLCASKSPSGRQDTQYFGPGTRLTVL.

This clonotype was counted ten times or more. The rearrangement links TRBV28 to TRBJ1-2; 7 positions agree with TRBD1. With 4 bases clipped from V and 8 bases from J, the junction kept 7 bases outside the gene matches. The CDR3 runs to 13 residues. Germline CDR1 reads MDHEN; CDR2 reads SYDVKM. The CDR3 nucleotides read TGTGCCAGCAGTTATCCAGGGGGAGGAGGCTACACCTTC. Its protein product is CASSYPGGGGYTF.

In this sample, this clonotype turned up many times. The chain's CDR3 is CASSLGLRGIRRAGGPETQYF. In nucleotides, the CDR3 is TGTGCCAGCAGCTTAGGTCTTCGGGGCATTCGGAGGGCGGGAGGTCCCGAGACCCAGTACTTC. The chain joins TRBV7-8 to TRBJ2-5; 8 bases are a match to TRBD2. The CDR3 covers 21 residues. Germline trimming cut 1 base from V and 5 bases from J; bases unmatched to any gene: 24. Germline CDR1 reads SGHVS; CDR2 reads FQNEAQ. Full variable domain (outside the CDR3, taken from reference TRBV7-8 and TRBJ2-5): GAGVSQSPRYKVAKRGQDVALRCDPISGHVSLFWYQQALGQGPEFLTYFQNEAQLDKSGLPSDRFFAERPEGSVSTLKIQRTQQEDSAVYLCASSLGLRGIRRAGGPETQYFGPGTRLLVL.

The V gene is TRBV7-6, the J gene TRBJ2-1, with D tentatively TRBD2 (5 bases). Germline lookup yields CDR1 SGHVS and CDR2 FNYEAQ. Trimming took 5 bases from V and 5 from J, leaving 25 bases between them. The CDR3 contains 18 residues. The DNA for the CDR3 is TGTGCCAGCAGCCCGAGGAATGGACTTCGTAATGTGGACAATGAGCAGTTCTTC. Encoded protein: CASSPRNGLRNVDNEQFF. Complete variable domain (other parts from reference TRBV7-6 and TRBJ2-1): GAGVSQSPRYKVTKRGQDVALRCDPISGHVSLYWYRQALGQGPEFLTYFNYEAQQDKSGLPNDRFSAERPEGSISTLTIQRTEQRDSAMYRCASSPRNGLRNVDNEQFFGPGTRLTVL.

As for this clonotype: At one end, the junction sequence differs from germline, possibly due to a read error. V gene TRBV6-5 combines with J gene TRBJ1-1; TRBD1 aligns across 8 bases. Germline lookup yields CDR1 MNHEY and CDR2 SVGAGI. There are 14 residues in the CDR3. CDR3 region: CANSYRQGFSEAFF. CDR3 DNA sequence: TGTGCCAACAGTTACAGACAGGGGTTTTCTGAGGCTTTCTTT.

The chain is built from TRBV24-1 and TRBJ2-1; perhaps TRBD2 as D (6 bases). The CDR3 spans 13 residues. Germline V gives CDR1 KGHDR, CDR2 SFDVKD. Trimming stripped 5 bases from V and 5 bases from J, with 9 bases between. CDR3 DNA: TGTGCCACCAGTGGGCGGGGACACAATGAGCAGTTCTTC. Translation: CATSGRGHNEQFF.